This is a list of T cell receptor beta chains from one sample in a study of blood T cells in healthy people across ages. One entry per CDR3 protein results from TCRdb running MiXCR on the 5' RACE reads. Counted here are 1 million to 1.2 million distinct CDR3 sequences, 35% to 45% occurring once; the ten biggest clones make up over 10%. Sequenced input: blood. The source is a man aged 18 to 30 in good health. CDR3s include the opening cysteine and the closing phenylalanine or tryptophan. The order of the fields is clone size, D gene, J gene, V gene, CDR3 protein, CDR3 DNA. The D gene is left open where the match is weak. A clone size is listed for some rows: how often the clone was seen (once, few, many), or a class if it is expanded.

>NA|NA|TRBJ1-2|TRBV4-1
CASSQDNPRACGYTF
TGCGCCAGCAGCCAAGATAATCCCAGGGCCTGTGGCTACACCTTC
>few|NA|TRBJ1-4|TRBV25-1
CASSYGAAEKLFF
TGTGCCAGCAGTTATGGTGCCGCTGAAAAACTGTTTTTT
>NA|NA|TRBJ2-3|TRBV6-2/TRBV6-3
CASSLGPADAQYF
TGTGCCAGCAGTTTGGGGCCTGCAGATGCGCAGTATTTT
>many|NA|TRBJ2-3|TRBV29-1
CSVVVQGRRTDTQYF
TGCAGCGTTGTTGTACAGGGAAGGCGAACAGATACGCAGTATTTT
>many|NA|TRBJ2-1|TRBV2
CASSGTGGDEQFF
TGTGCCAGCAGTGGTACAGGAGGGGATGAGCAGTTCTTC
>NA|TRBD1|TRBJ2-1|TRBV4-3
CASSQARGQGAALPFYEQFF
TGCGCCAGCAGCCAAGCGCGGGGACAGGGGGCGGCCCTCCCTTTTTATGAGCAGTTCTTC
>once|NA|TRBJ2-3|TRBV6-2/TRBV6-3
CASRQSTGHTDTQYF
TGTGCCAGCAGACAATCGACAGGTCACACAGATACGCAGTATTTT
>few|NA|TRBJ1-4|TRBV6-6
CASSFPRALGNNEKLFF
TGTGCCAGCAGTTTCCCTCGAGCCCTGGGGAATAATGAAAAACTGTTTTTT
>NA|TRBD1|TRBJ1-2|TRBV5-1
CASSQLLTGDGYTF
TGCGCCAGCAGCCAACTATTGACAGGGGATGGCTACACCTTC
>few|NA|TRBJ2-1|TRBV3-1
CASSQARLSGGRNEQFF
TGTGCCAGCAGCCAGGCCCGATTGTCTGGGGGGAGGAATGAGCAGTTCTTC
>few|NA|TRBJ2-5|TRBV6-6
CASNERGVEETQYF
TGTGCCAGCAACGAAAGGGGGGTGGAGGAGACCCAGTACTTC
>NA|NA|TRBJ1-5|TRBV25-1
CASSDGQSHQPQHF
TGTGCCAGCAGTGACGGACAGTCACATCAGCCCCAGCATTTT
>few|NA|TRBJ2-3|TRBV29-1
CSVEGVRTEGTDTQYF
TGCAGCGTTGAAGGGGTCAGGACAGAAGGTACAGATACGCAGTATTTT
>NA|NA|TRBJ1-1|TRBV5-1
CASSLRQRDTEAFF
TGCGCCAGCAGCTTGCGGCAGAGAGACACTGAAGCTTTCTTT
>NA|NA|TRBJ1-4|TRBV4-3
CASSQDWGATNEKLFF
TGCGCCAGCAGCCAAGATTGGGGGGCAACTAATGAAAAACTGTTTTTT
>few|TRBD2|TRBJ2-1|TRBV12-3/TRBV12-4
CASSLSSGGGKQFF
TGTGCCAGCAGTTTATCCTCCGGCGGGGGGAAACAGTTCTTC
>NA|TRBD2|TRBJ2-3|TRBV7-3
CASSSTSGGTPDTQYF
TGTGCCAGCAGCTCTACTAGCGGGGGGACCCCCGATACGCAGTATTTT
>many|NA|TRBJ2-2|TRBV5-1
CASSLRSNTGELFF
TGCGCCAGCAGCTTGCGATCGAACACCGGGGAGCTGTTTTTT
>NA|NA|TRBJ1-1|TRBV7-2
CASSAGIEAFF
TGTGCCAGCAGCGCCGGGATTGAAGCTTTCTTT
>few|NA|TRBJ1-1|TRBV9
CASSEGTGNTEAFF
TGTGCCAGCAGCGAGGGGACGGGGAACACTGAAGCTTTCTTT
>NA|NA|TRBJ2-5|TRBV20-1
CSTRNLANQQETQYF
TGCAGTACTAGGAACCTAGCGAACCAACAAGAGACCCAGTACTTC
>many|NA|TRBJ2-1|TRBV20-1
CSSTEYNEQFF
TGCAGTTCGACAGAATACAATGAGCAGTTCTTC
>few|TRBD1|TRBJ1-1|TRBV3-1
CASSQVHRGTEAFF
TGTGCCAGCAGCCAAGTTCACAGGGGAACTGAAGCTTTCTTT
>few|TRBD1|TRBJ1-2|TRBV9
CASSVPRTGAYGYTF
TGTGCCAGCAGCGTACCTAGGACAGGGGCCTATGGCTACACCTTC
>NA|NA|TRBJ2-2|TRBV6-6
CASRKGGGALNTGELFF
TGTGCCAGCAGAAAAGGTGGGGGGGCGCTGAACACCGGGGAGCTGTTTTTT
>few|NA|TRBJ1-2|TRBV20-1
CSAQRTAYGYTF
TGCAGTGCTCAAAGGACGGCTTATGGCTACACCTTC
>few|NA|TRBJ1-5|TRBV7-8
CASSRGEGNQPQHF
TGTGCCAGCAGTAGGGGGGAGGGCAATCAGCCCCAGCATTTT
>NA|NA|TRBJ2-7|TRBV7-2
CASSLETFSSYNEQYF
TGTGCCAGCAGCTTAGAGACATTTAGCTCCTACAATGAGCAGTACTTC
>many|NA|TRBJ1-2|TRBV25-1
CASRPVGDYYGYTF
TGTGCCAGCAGGCCAGTGGGCGATTACTATGGCTACACCTTC
>NA|TRBD1|TRBJ2-1|TRBV11-1
CASIQGQGHNEQFF
TGTGCCAGCATTCAGGGACAGGGCCACAATGAGCAGTTCTTC
>NA|NA|TRBJ2-7|TRBV9
CASSLAGTQGPYNEQYF
TGTGCCAGCAGCCTCGCCGGGACCCAAGGACCCTACAATGAGCAGTACTTC
>NA|TRBD1|TRBJ2-7|TRBV6-2/TRBV6-3
CASSWTGGFEQYF
TGTGCCAGCAGTTGGACAGGGGGCTTCGAGCAGTACTTC
>NA|NA|TRBJ1-1|TRBV11-2
CASTKGRGGTEAFF
TGTGCCAGCACCAAAGGCAGGGGAGGCACTGAAGCTTTCTTT
>few|NA|TRBJ1-2|TRBV4-3
CASSPQDAGSSGYTF
TGCGCCAGCAGCCCACAAGACGCAGGGTCTTCTGGCTACACCTTC
>NA|NA|TRBJ2-5|TRBV30
CAWSNQLGQETQYF
TGTGCCTGGAGCAACCAACTAGGACAGGAGACCCAGTACTTC
>NA|NA|TRBJ1-1|TRBV29-1
CSVEVLPEINTEAFF
TGCAGCGTTGAAGTCTTGCCAGAGATCAACACTGAAGCTTTCTTT
>many|NA|TRBJ2-1|TRBV9
CASSVGSVVDEQFF
TGTGCCAGCAGCGTTGGTTCTGTGGTGGATGAGCAGTTCTTC
>NA|NA|TRBJ1-2|TRBV7-2
CASSLVGIGTHGYTF
TGTGCCAGCAGCTTAGTGGGGATTGGGACGCATGGCTACACCTTC
>NA|NA|TRBJ1-6|TRBV5-1
CASSLVQEDSPLHF
TGCGCCAGCAGCTTGGTACAGGAAGATTCACCCCTCCACTTT
>NA|NA|TRBJ2-5|TRBV10-3
CAISEGAESVWETQYF
TGTGCCATCAGTGAAGGGGCGGAGTCCGTGTGGGAGACCCAGTACTTC
>NA|NA|TRBJ2-7|TRBV5-6
CASSLFVWGGSYNEQYF
TGTGCCAGCAGCTTGTTTGTATGGGGGGGCTCCTACAATGAGCAGTACTTC
>NA|TRBD1|TRBJ1-4|TRBV7-9
CASSLGSGTATNEKLFF
TGTGCCAGCAGCTTAGGTTCTGGGACAGCAACTAATGAAAAACTGTTTTTT
>NA|NA|TRBJ2-1|TRBV2
CASSVGGTDQFF
TGTGCCAGCAGTGTCGGTGGTACCGACCAGTTCTTC
>once|TRBD2|TRBJ2-3|TRBV2
CASSEERGAGEDTQYF
TGTGCCAGCAGTGAAGAGCGGGGGGCGGGGGAAGATACGCAGTATTTT
>NA|TRBD1|TRBJ1-4|TRBV27
CASSLWGQKTNEKLFF
TGTGCCAGCAGCCTCTGGGGACAGAAAACTAATGAAAAACTGTTTTTT
>NA|NA|TRBJ2-7|TRBV5-5
CASSFSYNRQYEQYF
TGTGCCAGCAGCTTTAGCTATAACAGGCAGTACGAGCAGTACTTC